Below, 22 T cell receptor beta chains from the same sample are listed, as sequenced in a study of breast tumors, draining lymph nodes, adjacent tissues. In TCRdb, the multiplex PCR reads were re-called with MiXCR into one record per CDR3 protein. This sample has about 140,000 distinct CDR3 sequences, with around a third found just once. Breast cancer patients provided tissue from their axillary draining lymph nodes. Sequences were obtained from axillary lymph node tissue. Receptors were obtained from a female donor with breast cancer. Some clones in this sample may be carry-over from other donors' samples.

This clonotype was recorded many times. For the CDR3, the DNA is TGTGCCAGCAGCTTAGTTTCGTGGCGGGATTCACCCCTCCACTTT. Its translation is CASSLVSWRDSPLHF. The J gene is TRBJ1-6, the V gene TRBV7-9; unclear D gene. CDR1 and CDR2 from the germline V gene are SEHNR and FQNEAQ (reference sequence). The CDR3 sequence is 15 residues long. Trimming removed 1 base at V and 8 bases at J, with 12 bases between.

Ten or more counts support this clonotype. The rearrangement uses TRBV3-1 and TRBJ2-1, with a weak D call TRBD1 (6 bases). The CDR3 is made up of 15 amino acids. Trimming took 1 base from V and 4 from J, leaving 11 bases between them. From germline, CDR1 is LGHDT and CDR2 YNNKEL (reference sequence). CDR3 DNA sequence: TGTGCCAGCAGCCAAGTGACGCAGGGGTACAATGAGCAGTTCTTC. Translated, it gives CASSQVTQGYNEQFF.

This clonotype was seen ten or more times. This chain links TRBV7-9 with TRBJ2-7; 8 bases agree with TRBD1. Germline V gives CDR1 SEHNR, CDR2 FQNEAQ (reference sequence). The CDR3 extends over 15 amino acids. V was pared by 4 bases and J by 4 bases, with 9 bases of the junction left unmatched. The CDR3 sequence: CASSSRDRGGYEQYF. CDR3 DNA sequence: TGTGCCAGCAGCTCCCGCGACAGGGGAGGATACGAGCAGTACTTC. The complete variable domain, with remaining parts taken from reference TRBV7-9 and TRBJ2-7, reads DTGVSQNPRHKITKRGQNVTFRCDPISEHNRLYWYRQTLGQGPEFLTYFQNEAQLEKSRLLSDRFSAERPKGSFSTLEIQRTEQGDSAMYLCASSSRDRGGYEQYFGPGTRLTVT.

This clonotype was observed many times. The chain uses TRBV6-1 and TRBJ1-2; TRBD1 is a possible D gene (6 bases). Trimming removed 1 base at V and 4 bases at J, with 13 bases between. CDR1 is MNHNS, CDR2 SASEGT, per germline. The CDR3 loop spans 15 amino acids. This CDR3 reads CASSEEGGLAYGYTF. For the CDR3, the DNA is TGTGCCAGCAGTGAAGAGGGGGGGCTCGCCTATGGCTACACCTTC.

A word on this clonotype: This could be a read error, since a much larger clone is one nucleotide away. This chain connects TRBV7-8 to TRBJ1-2; D unresolved. The germline CDR1 and CDR2 sequences are SGHVS and FQNEAQ. The CDR3 is 15 residues long. CDR3 loop: CASSLGVGPNHGYPF. The CDR3 DNA reads as TGTGCCAGCAGCTTAGGAGTCGGTCCTAACCATGGCTACCCCTTC.

This clonotype was recorded many times. The rearrangement links TRBV2 to TRBJ2-1, with TRBD2 matching over 9 bases. In germline, CDR1 is SNHLY, CDR2 FYNNEI. Trimming cost V 5 bases and J 3 bases; bases outside gene matches: 2. The CDR3 runs to 14 residues. CDR3 nucleotides: TGTGCCAGCAGTCCTAGCGGGGTCTACAATGAGCAGTTCTTC. Its translation is CASSPSGVYNEQFF.

This clonotype came up a few times. Since no conserved phenylalanine or tryptophan closes the CDR3, a read error is the likely cause. The V and J genes are TRBV19 and TRBJ2-4; 8 positions agree with TRBD1. The ends lost 6 bases at V and 0 bases at J; junction bases unmatched: 7. Germline loops: CDR1 LNHDA, CDR2 SQIVND (reference sequence). The CDR3 runs to 16 residues. CDR3 in DNA: TGTGCCAGTAGCCCTGGGACAGGCAAAGCCAAAAACATTCAGTACTCC. This codes for CASSPGTGKAKNIQYS.

This clonotype was recorded many times. The genes are TRBV28 and TRBJ2-7, with 7 bases matching TRBD2. The CDR3 spans 17 residues. V was clipped by 2 bases and J by 4 bases; unmatched bases: 14. CDR1 and CDR2 (germline): MDHEN, SYDVKM. DNA of the CDR3: TGTGCCAGCAGTTTAAGCGGGGCGGGGAGGGCCATTTACGAGCAGTACTTC. Residues: CASSLSGAGRAIYEQYF.

The chain has TRBV20-1 and TRBJ1-5; 7 bases line up with TRBD1. Germline CDR1 reads DFQATT; CDR2 reads SNEGSKA (reference sequence). J gave up 7 bases and V 4 bases, and 7 bases lay outside the gene matches. The CDR3 sequence is 13 residues long. CDR3 amino acids: CSAKGQPGQPQHF. In DNA form, the CDR3 reads TGCAGTGCTAAGGGACAGCCAGGGCAGCCCCAGCATTTT.

With respect to this clonotype: A much larger clone differs by one base, so this may be a read error. The chain combines TRBV5-6 with TRBJ2-1; D is uncertain. This CDR3 has 14 amino acids. Germline CDR1 is SGHDT and CDR2 is YYEEEE. V was shortened by 4 bases and J by 0 bases, with 8 bases between the two germline ends. The CDR3 protein is CASSLRSSYNEQFF. The CDR3 nucleotides read TGTGCCAGCAGCCTAAGGAGCTCCTACAATGAGCAGTTCTTC.

This clonotype has a count of ten or more. The rearrangement links TRBV7-9 to TRBJ2-1, with TRBD2 identical over 11 bases. Per the germline V gene, CDR1 is SEHNR and CDR2 is FQNEAQ (reference sequence). This CDR3 contains 15 residues. Unmatched junction bases numbered 6, after V lost 5 bases and J lost 6 bases. In nucleotides, the CDR3 is TGTGCCAGCAGCCTTAGCGGGGGGGCTGTCAATGAGCAGTTCTTC. As protein: CASSLSGGAVNEQFF.

The chain recombines TRBV20-1 with TRBJ2-7; 8 bases align to TRBD1. CDR1 is DFQATT, CDR2 SNEGSKA, per germline (reference sequence). The CDR3 covers 15 residues. J was trimmed by 3 bases and V by 6 bases; bases with no gene match: 13. Here the CDR3 reads CSAPLRDRSNYEQYV. Here the CDR3 DNA reads TGCAGTGCCCCACTACGGGACAGGTCGAACTACGAGCAGTACGTC.

This clonotype occurred many times. The genes are TRBV6-5 and TRBJ1-5; no reliable D call. Germline CDR1 is MNHEY and CDR2 is SVGAGI. The V gene lost 5 bases and the J gene lost 3 bases, with 14 bases spanning the gap. The CDR3 consists of 15 residues. The CDR3 sequence is CASSPFTTNNQPQHF. The CDR3 region has the DNA TGTGCCAGCAGTCCCTTCACGACCAACAATCAGCCCCAGCATTTT.

This clonotype was seen a few times. The chain uses TRBV28 and TRBJ1-2; D unresolved. The CDR3 length is 15 residues. Per the germline V gene, CDR1 is MDHEN and CDR2 is SYDVKM. Trimming cost V 6 bases and J 8 bases, with 22 bases left between them. The CDR3 is CASREGAGNYRGYTF. As DNA, the CDR3 is TGTGCCAGCAGGGAAGGAGCGGGTAACTATCGGGGCTACACCTTC.

About this clonotype: Its ends do not fully match the called genes, so a read error is possible. The gene calls are TRBV6-5 and TRBJ1-2; TRBD1 might be the D (6 bases). Germline V gene data show CDR1 as MNHEY and CDR2 as SVGAGI. The length of the CDR3 is 17 residues. The CDR3 DNA reads as TGTGCCACCTCAATGGATCTGGACAGAAATATTAACTATGGCCACACCTTC. As protein: CATSMDLDRNINYGHTF.

As DNA, the CDR3 is TGTGCCAGCTCACCAACTACAGGTTCCTCTGGAAACACCATATATTTT. The encoded protein is CASSPTTGSSGNTIYF. J is TRBJ1-3 and V is TRBV18, with a tentative D call TRBD1 (5 bases). Germline CDR1 reads KGHSH; CDR2 reads LQKENI. The CDR3 is 16 residues long. Between the trimmed V and J ends, which lost 2 bases and 0 bases, there was a span of 11 bases.

This clonotype showed up many times. CDR3 in DNA: TGTGCCAGCAGTGAACCGGGGAGCCGGGAGACCCAGTACTTC. Its translation: CASSEPGSRETQYF. The chain has TRBV6-1 and TRBJ2-5, with D possibly being TRBD2 (5 bases). The germline V gene encodes CDR1 MNHNS and CDR2 SASEGT. Trimming took off 2 bases at V and 5 bases at J, with 12 bases between the two ends. This CDR3 comprises 14 residues.

This clonotype was recorded at least ten times. This chain links TRBV6-6 with TRBJ1-6; D is unclear. V lost 6 bases and J lost 7, with 10 bases in between. The CDR3 loop spans 13 amino acids. Germline assignment: CDR1 MNHNY and CDR2 SVGAGI (reference sequence). CDR3 bases: TGTGCCAGCAGGCTCCCGGGAAATTCACCCCTCCACTTT. Protein sequence: CASRLPGNSPLHF.

This clonotype has at least ten counts. V usage is TRBV5-1 and J usage is TRBJ2-7; D ambiguous. This CDR3 comprises 13 residues. Germline CDR1 is SGHRS and CDR2 is YFSETQ. The V end lost 0 bases, the J end lost 0 bases, and 4 bases lay between the germline ends. The CDR3 is CASSLASSYEQYF. Here the CDR3 DNA reads TGCGCCAGCAGCTTGGCCAGCTCCTACGAGCAGTACTTC.

The genes are TRBV7-6 and TRBJ2-7, with 9 nucleotides matching TRBD2. Per the germline V gene, CDR1 is SGHVS and CDR2 is FNYEAQ. This CDR3 spans 18 amino acids. V shed 2 bases and J 8 bases; nucleotides not matched to a gene: 19. CDR3 sequence reads: CASSLSAPTGLAGRKQYF. CDR3 DNA sequence: TGTGCCAGCAGCTTATCGGCCCCCACGGGGCTAGCGGGGCGGAAGCAGTACTTC.

This clonotype has a count of ten or more. The V gene is TRBV20-1, the J gene TRBJ1-4; a weak D match, TRBD1 (5 bases). With 2 bases removed from V and 8 bases from J, the gap between germline ends came to 9 bases. This CDR3 is 12 amino acids long. The V gene's germline CDR1 is DFQATT and CDR2 SNEGSKA (reference sequence). CDR3 sequence (DNA): TGCAGTGCTAGACCCGGGGGGGAAAAACTGTTTTTT. The encoded protein is CSARPGGEKLFF.

This clonotype occurred many times. This sequence joins TRBV12-3 or TRBV12-4 and TRBJ2-3; 8 bases line up with TRBD1. J lost 2 bases, V lost 3 bases, and 1 base had no gene match. This CDR3 has 14 amino acids. For the CDR3, the DNA is TGTGCCAGCAGTTTCAGGGGGCACACAGATACGCAGTATTTT. Protein: CASSFRGHTDTQYF.